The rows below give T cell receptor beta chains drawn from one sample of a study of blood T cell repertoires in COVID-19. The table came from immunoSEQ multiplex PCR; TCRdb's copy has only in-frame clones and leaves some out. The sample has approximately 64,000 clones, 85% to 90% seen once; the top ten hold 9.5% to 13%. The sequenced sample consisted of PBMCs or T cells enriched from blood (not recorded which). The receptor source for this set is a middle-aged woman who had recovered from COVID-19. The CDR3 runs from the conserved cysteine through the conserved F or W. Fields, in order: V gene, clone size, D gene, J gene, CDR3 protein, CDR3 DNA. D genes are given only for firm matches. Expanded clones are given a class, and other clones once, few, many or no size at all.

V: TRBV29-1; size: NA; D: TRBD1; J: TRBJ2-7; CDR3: CSVARQGVGEQYF; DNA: TGCAGCGTCGCGAGGCAGGGGGTGGGCGAGCAGTACTTC
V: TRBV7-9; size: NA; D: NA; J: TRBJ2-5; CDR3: CASSLDGQGQETQYF; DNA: TGTGCCAGCAGCTTAGATGGGCAGGGCCAAGAGACCCAGTACTTC
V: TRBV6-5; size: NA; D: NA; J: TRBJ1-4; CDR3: CASRKTGITNEKLFF; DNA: TGTGCCAGCAGAAAAACAGGGATCACTAATGAAAAACTGTTTTTT
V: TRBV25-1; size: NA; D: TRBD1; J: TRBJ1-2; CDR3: CASSDTGGNGYTF; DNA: TGTGCCAGCAGTGATACAGGGGGAAATGGCTACACCTTC
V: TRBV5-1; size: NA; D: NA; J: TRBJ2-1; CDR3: CASSFQVGLGRGGEQFF; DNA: TGCGCCAGCAGCTTTCAGGTCGGATTGGGGCGGGGCGGAGAGCAGTTCTTC
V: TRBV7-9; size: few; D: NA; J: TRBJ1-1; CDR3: CASSLGQARNTEAFF; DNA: TGTGCCAGCAGCTTAGGACAGGCGAGGAACACTGAAGCTTTCTTT
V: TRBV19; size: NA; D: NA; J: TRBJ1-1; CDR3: CASSRRDTEAFF; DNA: TGTGCCAGTAGTAGACGGGACACTGAAGCTTTCTTT
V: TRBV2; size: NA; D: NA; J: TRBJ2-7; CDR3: CASSGTRNYEQYF; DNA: TGTGCCAGCAGTGGAACACGAAACTACGAGCAGTACTTC
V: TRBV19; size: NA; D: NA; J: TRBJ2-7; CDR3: CASRSQGGYEQYF; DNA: TGTGCCAGTAGAAGCCAGGGTGGCTACGAGCAGTACTTC
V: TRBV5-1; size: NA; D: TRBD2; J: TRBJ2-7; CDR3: CASSSTSGGAYEQYF; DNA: TGCGCCAGCAGCTCCACTAGCGGGGGGGCCTACGAGCAGTACTTC